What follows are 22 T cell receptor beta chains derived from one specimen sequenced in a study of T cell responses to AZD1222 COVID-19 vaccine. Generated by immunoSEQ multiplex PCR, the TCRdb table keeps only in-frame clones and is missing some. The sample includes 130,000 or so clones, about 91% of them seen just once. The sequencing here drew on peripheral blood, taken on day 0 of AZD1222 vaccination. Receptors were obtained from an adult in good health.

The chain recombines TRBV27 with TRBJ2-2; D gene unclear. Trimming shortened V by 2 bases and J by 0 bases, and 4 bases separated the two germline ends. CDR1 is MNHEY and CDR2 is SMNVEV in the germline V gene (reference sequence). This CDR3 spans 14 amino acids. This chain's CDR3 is CASSLAPNTGELFF. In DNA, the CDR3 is TGTGCCAGCAGTTTAGCCCCGAACACCGGGGAGCTGTTTTTT.

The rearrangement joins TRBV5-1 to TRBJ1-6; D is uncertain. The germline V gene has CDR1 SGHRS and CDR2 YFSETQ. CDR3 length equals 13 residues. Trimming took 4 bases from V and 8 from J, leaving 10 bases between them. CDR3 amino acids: CASSPVADSPLHF. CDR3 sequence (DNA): TGCGCCAGCAGCCCCGTGGCCGATTCACCCCTCCACTTT.

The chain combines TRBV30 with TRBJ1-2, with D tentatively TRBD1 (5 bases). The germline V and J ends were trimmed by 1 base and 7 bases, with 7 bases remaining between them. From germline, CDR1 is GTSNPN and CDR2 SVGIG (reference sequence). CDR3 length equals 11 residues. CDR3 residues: CAWSAGVGYTF. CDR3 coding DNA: TGTGCCTGGAGTGCGGGGGTTGGCTACACCTTC.

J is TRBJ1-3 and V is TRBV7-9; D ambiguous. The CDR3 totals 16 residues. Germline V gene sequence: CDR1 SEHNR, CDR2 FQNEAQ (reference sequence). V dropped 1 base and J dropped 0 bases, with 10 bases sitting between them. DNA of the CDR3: TGTGCCAGCAGCTTAGGTGACGGAAACTCTGGAAACACCATATATTTT. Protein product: CASSLGDGNSGNTIYF. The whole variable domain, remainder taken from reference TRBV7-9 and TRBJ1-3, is DTGVSQNPRHKITKRGQNVTFRCDPISEHNRLYWYRQTLGQGPEFLTYFQNEAQLEKSRLLSDRFSAERPKGSFSTLEIQRTEQGDSAMYLCASSLGDGNSGNTIYFGEGSWLTVV.

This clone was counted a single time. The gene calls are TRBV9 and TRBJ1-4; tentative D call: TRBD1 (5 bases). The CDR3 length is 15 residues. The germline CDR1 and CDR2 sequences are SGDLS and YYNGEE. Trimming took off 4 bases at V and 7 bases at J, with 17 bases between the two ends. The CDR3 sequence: CASSPPQGPPEKLFF. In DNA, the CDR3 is TGTGCCAGCAGCCCCCCTCAGGGTCCCCCTGAAAAACTGTTTTTT.

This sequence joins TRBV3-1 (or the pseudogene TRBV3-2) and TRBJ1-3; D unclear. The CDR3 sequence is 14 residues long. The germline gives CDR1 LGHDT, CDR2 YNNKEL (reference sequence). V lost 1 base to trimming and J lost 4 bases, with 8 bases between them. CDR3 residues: CASSQAGVGNTIYF. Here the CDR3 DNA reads TGTGCCAGCAGCCAAGCCGGGGTAGGAAACACCATATATTTT.

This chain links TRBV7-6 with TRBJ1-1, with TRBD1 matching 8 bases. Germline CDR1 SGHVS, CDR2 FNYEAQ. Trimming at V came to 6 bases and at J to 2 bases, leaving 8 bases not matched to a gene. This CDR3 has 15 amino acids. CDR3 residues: CASRPDREENTEAFF. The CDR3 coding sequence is TGTGCCAGCAGACCGGACAGGGAAGAAAACACTGAAGCTTTCTTT.

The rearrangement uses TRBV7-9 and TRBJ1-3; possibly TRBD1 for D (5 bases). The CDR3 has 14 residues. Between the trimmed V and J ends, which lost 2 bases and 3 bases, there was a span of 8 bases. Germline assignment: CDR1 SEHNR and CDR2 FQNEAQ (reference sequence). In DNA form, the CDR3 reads TGTGCCAGCAGCTTAAGAGGGGATGGAAACACCATATATTTT. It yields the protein CASSLRGDGNTIYF.

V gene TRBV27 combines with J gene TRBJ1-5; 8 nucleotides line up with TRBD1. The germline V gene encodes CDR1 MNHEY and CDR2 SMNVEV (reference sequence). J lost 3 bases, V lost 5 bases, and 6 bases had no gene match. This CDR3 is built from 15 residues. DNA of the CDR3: TGTGCCAGCAGTACGCAGGGGGCGAACAATCAGCCCCAGCATTTT. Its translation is CASSTQGANNQPQHF.

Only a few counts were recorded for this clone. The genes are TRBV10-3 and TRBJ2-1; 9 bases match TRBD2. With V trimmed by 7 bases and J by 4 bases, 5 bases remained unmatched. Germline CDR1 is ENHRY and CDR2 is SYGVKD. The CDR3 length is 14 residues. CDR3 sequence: CAINRLAEYNEQFF. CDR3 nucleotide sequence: TGTGCCATCAATCGACTAGCGGAATACAATGAGCAGTTCTTC.

In DNA form, the CDR3 reads TGTGCCAGCTCACCGGGGGCTAGCTACGAGCAGTACGTC. This encodes CASSPGASYEQYV. The chain has TRBV18 and TRBJ2-7; a weak D match, TRBD1 (6 bases). CDR1 and CDR2 from the germline V gene are KGHSH and LQKENI. Between the trimmed V and J ends, which lost 3 bases and 3 bases, there was a span of 9 bases. The CDR3 sequence is 13 residues long.

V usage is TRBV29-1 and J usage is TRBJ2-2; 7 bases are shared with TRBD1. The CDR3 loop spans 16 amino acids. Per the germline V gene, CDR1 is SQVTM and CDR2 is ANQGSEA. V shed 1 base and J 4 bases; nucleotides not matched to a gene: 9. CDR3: CSVEGLGGSGTGELFF. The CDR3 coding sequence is TGCAGCGTTGAAGGGTTAGGGGGCAGTGGCACCGGGGAGCTGTTTTTT.

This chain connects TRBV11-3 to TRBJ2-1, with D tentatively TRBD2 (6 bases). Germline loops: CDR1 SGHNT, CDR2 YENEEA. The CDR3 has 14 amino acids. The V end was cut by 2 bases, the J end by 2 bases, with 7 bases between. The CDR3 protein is CASSLLAPYNEQFF. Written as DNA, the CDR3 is TGTGCCAGCAGCTTACTAGCGCCCTACAATGAGCAGTTCTTC.

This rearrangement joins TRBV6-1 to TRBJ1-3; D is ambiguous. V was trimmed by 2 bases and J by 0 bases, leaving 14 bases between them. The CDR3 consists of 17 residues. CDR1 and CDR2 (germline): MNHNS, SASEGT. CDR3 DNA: TGTGCCAGCAGTGAATATGACGTAGGGTCCTCTGGAAACACCATATATTTT. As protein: CASSEYDVGSSGNTIYF.

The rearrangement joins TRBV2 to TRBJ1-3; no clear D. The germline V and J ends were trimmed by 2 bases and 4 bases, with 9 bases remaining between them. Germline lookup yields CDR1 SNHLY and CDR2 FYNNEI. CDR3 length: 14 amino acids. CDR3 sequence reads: CASSEISQGNTIYF. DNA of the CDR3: TGTGCCAGCAGTGAAATCAGTCAGGGAAACACCATATATTTT.

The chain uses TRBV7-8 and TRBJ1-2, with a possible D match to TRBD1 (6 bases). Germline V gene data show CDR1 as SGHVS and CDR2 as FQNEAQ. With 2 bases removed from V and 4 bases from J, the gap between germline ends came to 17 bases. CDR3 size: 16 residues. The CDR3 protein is CASSLSGAGSAYGYTF. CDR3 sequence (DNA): TGTGCCAGCAGCTTATCGGGGGCAGGAAGTGCCTATGGCTACACCTTC. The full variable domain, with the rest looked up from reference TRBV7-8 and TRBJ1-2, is GAGVSQSPRYKVAKRGQDVALRCDPISGHVSLFWYQQALGQGPEFLTYFQNEAQLDKSGLPSDRFFAERPEGSVSTLKIQRTQQEDSAVYLCASSLSGAGSAYGYTFGSGTRLTVV.

The CDR3 region is CASSYGAKNIQYF. The CDR3 coding sequence is TGTGCCAGCAGTTACGGAGCCAAAAACATTCAGTACTTC. This chain joins TRBV6-5 and TRBJ2-4; D unresolved. The V end lost 2 bases, the J end lost 0 bases, and 2 bases lay between the germline ends. This CDR3 comprises 13 residues. CDR1 and CDR2 from the germline V gene are MNHEY and SVGAGI.

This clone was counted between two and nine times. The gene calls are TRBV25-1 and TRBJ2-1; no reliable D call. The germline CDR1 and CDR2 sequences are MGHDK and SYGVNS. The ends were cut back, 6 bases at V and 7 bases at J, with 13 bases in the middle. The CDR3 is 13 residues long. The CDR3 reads CASSPPGRNEQFF. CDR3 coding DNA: TGTGCCAGCAGCCCTCCCGGCAGAAATGAGCAGTTCTTC.

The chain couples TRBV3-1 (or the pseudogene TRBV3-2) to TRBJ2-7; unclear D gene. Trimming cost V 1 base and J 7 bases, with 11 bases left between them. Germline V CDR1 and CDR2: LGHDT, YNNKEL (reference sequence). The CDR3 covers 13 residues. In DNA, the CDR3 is TGTGCCAGCAGCCAAGGCCCTATACGGGAGCAGTACGTC. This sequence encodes CASSQGPIREQYV.

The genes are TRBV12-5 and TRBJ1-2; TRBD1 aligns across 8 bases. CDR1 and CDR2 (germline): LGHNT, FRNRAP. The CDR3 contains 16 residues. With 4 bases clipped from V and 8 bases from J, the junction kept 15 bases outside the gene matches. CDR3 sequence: CASGSPPTTGERGYTF. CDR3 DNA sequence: TGTGCTAGTGGTTCACCGCCTACGACAGGGGAGAGGGGCTACACCTTC.

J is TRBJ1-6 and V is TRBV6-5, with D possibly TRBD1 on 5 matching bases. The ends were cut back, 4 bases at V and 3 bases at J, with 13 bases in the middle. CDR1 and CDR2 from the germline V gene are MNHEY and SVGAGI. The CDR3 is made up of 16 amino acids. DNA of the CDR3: TGTGCCAGCAGTTTGGGGCCGGCCCTCTATAATTCACCCCTCCACTTT. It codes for CASSLGPALYNSPLHF.

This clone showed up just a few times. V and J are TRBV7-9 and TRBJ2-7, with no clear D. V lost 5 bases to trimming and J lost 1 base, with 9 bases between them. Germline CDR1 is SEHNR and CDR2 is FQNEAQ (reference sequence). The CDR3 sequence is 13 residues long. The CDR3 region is CASSPSTSYEQYF. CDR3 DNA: TGTGCCAGCAGCCCGTCTACATCCTACGAGCAGTACTTC.